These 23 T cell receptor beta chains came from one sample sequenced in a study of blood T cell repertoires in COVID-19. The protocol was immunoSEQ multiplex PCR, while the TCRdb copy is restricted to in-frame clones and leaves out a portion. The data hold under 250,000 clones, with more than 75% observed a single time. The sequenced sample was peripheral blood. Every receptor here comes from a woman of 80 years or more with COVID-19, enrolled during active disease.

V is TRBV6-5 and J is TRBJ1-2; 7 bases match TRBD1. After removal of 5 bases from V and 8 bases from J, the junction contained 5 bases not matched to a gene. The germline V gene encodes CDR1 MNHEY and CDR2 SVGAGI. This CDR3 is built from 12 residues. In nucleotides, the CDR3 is TGTGCCAGCAGTAACACAGGGGTCGGCTACACCTTC. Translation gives CASSNTGVGYTF.

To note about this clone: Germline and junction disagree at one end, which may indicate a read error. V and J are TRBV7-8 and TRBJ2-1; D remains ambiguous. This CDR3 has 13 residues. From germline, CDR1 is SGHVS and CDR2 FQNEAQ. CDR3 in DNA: TGTGCCAGCAGCTTCTCTCTCTACGATGAGCAGTTCTTC. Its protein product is CASSFSLYDEQFF. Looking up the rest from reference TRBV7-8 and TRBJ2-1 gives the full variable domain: GAGVSQSPRYKVAKRGQDVALRCDPISGHVSLFWYQQALGQGPEFLTYFQNEAQLDKSGLPSDRFFAERPEGSVSTLKIQRTQQEDSAVYLCASSFSLYDEQFFGPGTRLTVL.

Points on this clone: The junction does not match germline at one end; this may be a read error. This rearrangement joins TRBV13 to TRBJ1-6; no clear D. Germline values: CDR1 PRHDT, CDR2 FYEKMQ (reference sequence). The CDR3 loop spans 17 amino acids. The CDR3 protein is CSSSLQTHRTPNSPLHF. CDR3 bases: TGTTCCAGCAGCTTACAGACCCACAGAACCCCAAATTCACCCCTCCACTTT.

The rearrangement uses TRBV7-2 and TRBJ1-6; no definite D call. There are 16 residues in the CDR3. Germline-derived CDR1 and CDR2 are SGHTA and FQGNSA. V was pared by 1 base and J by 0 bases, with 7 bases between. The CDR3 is CASSLGESSYNSPLHF. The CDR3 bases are TGTGCCAGCAGCTTAGGCGAAAGCTCCTATAATTCACCCCTCCACTTT. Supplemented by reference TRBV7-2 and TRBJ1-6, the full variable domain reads GAGVSQSPSNKVTEKGKDVELRCDPISGHTALYWYRQSLGQGLEFLIYFQGNSAPDKSGLPSDRFSAERTGGSVSTLTIQRTQQEDSAVYLCASSLGESSYNSPLHFGNGTRLTVT.

CDR3 sequence: CASSVRRTGGFSGYTF. CDR3 sequence (DNA): TGTGCCAGCAGCGTTCGGAGGACAGGGGGCTTTAGTGGCTACACCTTC. This sequence joins TRBV28 and TRBJ1-2; 11 positions agree with TRBD1. CDR1 and CDR2 from the germline V gene are MDHEN and SYDVKM. This CDR3 has 16 amino acids. Germline trimming cut 6 bases from V and 7 bases from J; bases unmatched to any gene: 13.

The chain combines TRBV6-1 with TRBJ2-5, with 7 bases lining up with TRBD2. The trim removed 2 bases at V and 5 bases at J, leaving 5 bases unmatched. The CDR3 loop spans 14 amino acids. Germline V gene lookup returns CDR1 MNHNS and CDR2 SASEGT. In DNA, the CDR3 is TGTGCCAGCAGTGAAATGACTAGCAGGGAGACCCAGTACTTC. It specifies CASSEMTSRETQYF.

The CDR3 nucleotides are TGTGCCAGCACTCAGAGGGCCCCGGGGACCCAGTACTTC. Amino acids: CASTQRAPGTQYF. The chain has TRBV27 and TRBJ2-5; tentatively, D is TRBD2 (5 bases). Germline V gives CDR1 MNHEY, CDR2 SMNVEV (reference sequence). V was pared by 7 bases and J by 7 bases, with 16 bases between. The CDR3 length is 13 residues.

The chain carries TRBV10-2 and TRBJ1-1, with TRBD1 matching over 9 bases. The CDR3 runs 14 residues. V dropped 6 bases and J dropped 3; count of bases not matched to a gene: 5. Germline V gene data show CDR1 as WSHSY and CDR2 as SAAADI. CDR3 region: CASRNRGHDTEAFF. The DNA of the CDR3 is TGCGCCAGCAGGAACAGGGGGCATGACACTGAAGCTTTCTTT.

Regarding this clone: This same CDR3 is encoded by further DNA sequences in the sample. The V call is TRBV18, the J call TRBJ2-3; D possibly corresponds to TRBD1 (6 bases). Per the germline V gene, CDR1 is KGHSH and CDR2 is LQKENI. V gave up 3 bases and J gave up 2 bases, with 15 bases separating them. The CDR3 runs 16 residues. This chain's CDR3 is CASSPGTSVSTDTQYF. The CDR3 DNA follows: TGTGCCAGCTCACCTGGGACATCCGTCTCCACAGATACGCAGTATTTT.

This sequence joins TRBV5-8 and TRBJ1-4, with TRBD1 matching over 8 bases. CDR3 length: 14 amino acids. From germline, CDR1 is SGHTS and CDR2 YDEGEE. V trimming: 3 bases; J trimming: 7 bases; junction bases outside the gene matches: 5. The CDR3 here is CASSYGTGLEKLFF. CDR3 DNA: TGTGCCAGCAGCTATGGGACAGGACTTGAAAAACTGTTTTTT.

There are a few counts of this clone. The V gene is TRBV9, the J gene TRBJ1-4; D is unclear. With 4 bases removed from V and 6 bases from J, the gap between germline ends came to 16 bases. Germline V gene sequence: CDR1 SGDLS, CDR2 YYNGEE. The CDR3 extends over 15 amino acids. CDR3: CASSPRWSADEKLFF. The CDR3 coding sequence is TGTGCCAGCAGCCCTAGGTGGTCGGCGGATGAAAAACTGTTTTTT.

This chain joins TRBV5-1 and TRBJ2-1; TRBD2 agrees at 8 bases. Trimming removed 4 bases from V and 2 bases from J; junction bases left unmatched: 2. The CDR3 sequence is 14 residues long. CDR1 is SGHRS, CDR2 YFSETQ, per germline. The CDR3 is CASSKRGTYNEQFF. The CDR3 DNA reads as TGCGCCAGCAGCAAGCGGGGGACCTACAATGAGCAGTTCTTC.

Here the CDR3 DNA reads TGTGCCAGTACCTCTTCTGGGCATGAAAAACTGTTTTTT. Amino acids: CASTSSGHEKLFF. The rearrangement uses TRBV19 and TRBJ1-4; D is uncertain. The CDR3 is 13 residues long. Germline lookup yields CDR1 LNHDA and CDR2 SQIVND (reference sequence). The V gene lost 7 bases and the J gene lost 6 bases, with 12 bases spanning the gap.

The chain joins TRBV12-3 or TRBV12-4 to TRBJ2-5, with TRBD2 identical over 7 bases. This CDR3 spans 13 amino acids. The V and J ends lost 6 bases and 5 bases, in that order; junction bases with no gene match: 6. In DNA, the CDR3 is TGTGCCAGCAGCCAATGGGGGGGGGAGACCCAGTACTTC. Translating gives CASSQWGGETQYF.

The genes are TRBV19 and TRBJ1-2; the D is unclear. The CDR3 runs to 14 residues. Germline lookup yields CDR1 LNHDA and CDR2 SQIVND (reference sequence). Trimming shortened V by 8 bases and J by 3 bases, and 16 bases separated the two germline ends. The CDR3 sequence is CASADGGVDYGYTF. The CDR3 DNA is TGTGCCAGTGCTGATGGCGGGGTGGACTATGGCTACACCTTC.

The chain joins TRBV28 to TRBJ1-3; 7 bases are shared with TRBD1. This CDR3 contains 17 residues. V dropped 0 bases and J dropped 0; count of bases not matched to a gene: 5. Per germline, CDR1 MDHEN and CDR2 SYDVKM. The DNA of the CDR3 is TGTGCCAGCAGTTTATGGGAGGGGGCTCGCTCTGGAAACACCATATATTTT. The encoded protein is CASSLWEGARSGNTIYF. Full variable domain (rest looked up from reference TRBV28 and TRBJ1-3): DVKVTQSSRYLVKRTGEKVFLECVQDMDHENMFWYRQDPGLGLRLIYFSYDVKMKEKGDIPEGYSVSREKKERFSLILESASTNQTSMYLCASSLWEGARSGNTIYFGEGSWLTVV.

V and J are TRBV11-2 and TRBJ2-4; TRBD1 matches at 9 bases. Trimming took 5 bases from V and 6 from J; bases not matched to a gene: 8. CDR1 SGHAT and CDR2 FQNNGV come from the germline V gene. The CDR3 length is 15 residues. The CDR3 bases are TGTGCCAGCAGCACCCACAGGGGGCGCGTAAACATTCAGTACTTC. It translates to CASSTHRGRVNIQYF.

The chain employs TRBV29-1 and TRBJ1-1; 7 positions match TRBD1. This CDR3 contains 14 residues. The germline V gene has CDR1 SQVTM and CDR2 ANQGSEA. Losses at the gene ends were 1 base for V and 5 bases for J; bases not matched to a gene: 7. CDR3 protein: CSVEGNRGRTEAFF. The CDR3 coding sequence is TGCAGCGTTGAAGGTAACAGGGGACGGACTGAAGCTTTCTTT.

Written as DNA, the CDR3 is TGTGCCAGCAGCGTGAGGATTCAGTACTTC. Residues: CASSVRIQYF. V gene TRBV9 combines with J gene TRBJ2-4, with no clear D. Between the trimmed V and J ends, which lost 2 bases and 10 bases, there was a span of 4 bases. The CDR3 sequence is 10 residues long. Germline-derived CDR1 and CDR2 are SGDLS and YYNGEE.

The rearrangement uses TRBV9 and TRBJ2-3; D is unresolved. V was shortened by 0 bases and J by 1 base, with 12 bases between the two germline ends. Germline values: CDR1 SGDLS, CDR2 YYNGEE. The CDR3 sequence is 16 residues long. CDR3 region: CASSVGGEIGTDTQYF. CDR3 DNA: TGTGCCAGCAGCGTAGGAGGCGAGATAGGCACAGATACGCAGTATTTT.

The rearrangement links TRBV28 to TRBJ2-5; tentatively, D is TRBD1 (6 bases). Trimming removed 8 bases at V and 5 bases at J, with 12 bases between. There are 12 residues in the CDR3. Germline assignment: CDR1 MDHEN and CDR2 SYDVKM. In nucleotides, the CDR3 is TGTGCCAGCGGCAGTAGGGGGGAGACCCAGTACTTC. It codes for CASGSRGETQYF.

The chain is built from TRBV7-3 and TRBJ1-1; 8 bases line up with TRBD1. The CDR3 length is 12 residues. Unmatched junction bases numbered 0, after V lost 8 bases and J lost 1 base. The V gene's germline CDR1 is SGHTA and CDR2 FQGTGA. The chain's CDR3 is CASGTGNTEAFF. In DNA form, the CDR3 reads TGTGCCAGCGGGACAGGGAACACTGAAGCTTTCTTT.

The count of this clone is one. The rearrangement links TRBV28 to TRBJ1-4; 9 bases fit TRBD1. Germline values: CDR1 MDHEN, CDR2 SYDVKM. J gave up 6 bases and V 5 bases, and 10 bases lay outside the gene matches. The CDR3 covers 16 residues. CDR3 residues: CASSTPQGTGYEKLFF. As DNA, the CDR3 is TGTGCCAGCAGTACCCCCCAAGGGACAGGGTATGAAAAACTGTTTTTT.